These 9 T cell receptor beta chains share one sample of origin, sequenced in a study of blood T cell repertoires in COVID-19. The data were produced by immunoSEQ multiplex PCR, yet TCRdb's version contains in-frame clones alone and is incomplete. The sample lists 150,000 or so clones, 84% occurring once. Input material: peripheral blood. The source of these receptors is a man aged 18 to 35 with active or convalescent COVID-19.

The J gene is TRBJ2-3, the V gene TRBV18; 11 bases fit TRBD2. Germline loops: CDR1 KGHSH, CDR2 LQKENI. The CDR3 has 19 residues. Trimming took 0 bases from V and 2 from J; bases not matched to a gene: 10. The CDR3, as DNA: TGTGCCAGCTCACCACCGCAGAGGGGTAGCGGGGGGGCCACAGATACGCAGTATTTT. Residues: CASSPPQRGSGGATDTQYF.

The chain carries TRBV5-1 and TRBJ2-1, with TRBD1 identical over 8 bases. The CDR3 length is 15 residues. Germline CDR1 reads SGHRS; CDR2 reads YFSETQ. Trimming took 6 bases from V and 3 from J; bases not matched to a gene: 8. The CDR3 sequence is CASNVGQGGYNEQFF. CDR3 in DNA: TGCGCCAGCAACGTAGGACAGGGTGGCTACAATGAGCAGTTCTTC.

CDR3 sequence: CASRGPNTEAFF. The DNA for the CDR3 is TGCGCCAGCAGGGGGCCCAACACTGAAGCTTTCTTT. The V gene is TRBV10-2, the J gene TRBJ1-1, with TRBD1 as a possible D gene (5 bases). This CDR3 has 12 amino acids. Deletions cut 6 bases from V and 2 bases from J, with 7 bases between. In germline, CDR1 is WSHSY, CDR2 SAAADI.

The rearrangement uses TRBV7-9 and TRBJ2-7; 9 positions match TRBD1. The germline CDR1 and CDR2 sequences are SEHNR and FQNEAQ (reference sequence). V shed 1 base, J shed 1 base, and the junction held 11 bases outside the gene matches. The CDR3 is 18 amino acids. CDR3 in amino acids: CASSLGVTRDRESYEQYF. CDR3 bases: TGTGCCAGCAGCTTAGGTGTAACCCGGGACAGGGAATCCTACGAGCAGTACTTC. Complete variable domain (other parts from reference TRBV7-9 and TRBJ2-7): DTGVSQNPRHKITKRGQNVTFRCDPISEHNRLYWYRQTLGQGPEFLTYFQNEAQLEKSRLLSDRFSAERPKGSFSTLEIQRTEQGDSAMYLCASSLGVTRDRESYEQYFGPGTRLTVT.

The chain carries TRBV18 and TRBJ2-1, with a weak D call TRBD1 (6 bases). V lost 0 bases and J lost 9, with 15 bases in between. Germline V gene lookup returns CDR1 KGHSH and CDR2 LQKENI. This CDR3 has 15 amino acids. This CDR3 is CASSPPPGLGGEQFF. In DNA, the CDR3 is TGTGCCAGCTCACCACCACCGGGTCTAGGGGGTGAGCAGTTCTTC.

This clone has only a few counts. This chain joins TRBV11-2 and TRBJ2-3; D gene unclear. V lost 2 bases to trimming and J lost 6 bases, with 3 bases between them. Per the germline V gene, CDR1 is SGHAT and CDR2 is FQNNGV. CDR3 length: 11 residues. This chain's CDR3 is CASSLRDTQYF. CDR3 DNA sequence: TGTGCCAGCAGCTTACGTGATACGCAGTATTTT.

This sequence joins TRBV7-8 and TRBJ1-2, with D possibly matching TRBD1 (6 bases). V lost 3 bases and J 4 bases, leaving 9 bases between the germline ends. The CDR3 consists of 13 residues. Germline loops: CDR1 SGHVS, CDR2 FQNEAQ. CDR3 coding DNA: TGTGCCAGCAGCTTTGACAGGAGCTATGGCTACACCTTC. Residues: CASSFDRSYGYTF.

This chain joins TRBV25-1 and TRBJ2-5, with TRBD1 identical over 8 bases. CDR1 and CDR2 (germline): MGHDK, SYGVNS. The V gene end was trimmed by 2 bases and the J gene end by 1 base; junction bases not matched to a gene: 6. The CDR3 sequence is 16 residues long. CDR3 coding DNA: TGTGCCAGCAGTGAAGGCAGGGGGCTGGGCCAAGAGACCCAGTACTTC. Translation gives CASSEGRGLGQETQYF.

The chain combines TRBV5-1 with TRBJ2-3, with 12 bases lining up with TRBD2. The CDR3 is made up of 16 amino acids. Germline CDR1 and CDR2: SGHRS and YFSETQ. The ends lost 3 bases at V and 7 bases at J; junction bases unmatched: 9. The CDR3 region has the DNA TGCGCCAGCAGCTCCATGACTAGCGGGAGTGTGAATACGCAGTATTTT. Translating gives CASSSMTSGSVNTQYF.